Below, 21 T cell receptor beta chains from the same sample are listed, as sequenced in a study of blood T cell repertoires in COVID-19. Only in-frame clones appear in the TCRdb table, and some are missing; sequencing was by immunoSEQ multiplex PCR. The data show under 300,000 clones, with under 90% seen just once and roughly 2.3% held by the top ten. Specimen: peripheral blood. The origin of the receptors is a man aged 50 or older with acute or convalescent COVID-19.

The chain uses TRBV6-4 and TRBJ2-3; D perhaps matches TRBD1 (5 bases). Trimming removed 1 base from V and 2 bases from J, with 10 bases in between. Germline V gene data show CDR1 as MRHNA and CDR2 as SNTAGT. The CDR3 is made up of 15 amino acids. In DNA, the CDR3 is TGTGCCAGCAGTGACTTGACAGAATTCACAGATACGCAGTATTTT. As protein: CASSDLTEFTDTQYF.

The chain has TRBV5-1 and TRBJ2-5, with D possibly being TRBD1 (6 bases). CDR3 size: 13 residues. V dropped 6 bases and J dropped 3 bases, with 12 bases sitting between them. Looked up from germline, CDR1 is SGHRS and CDR2 is YFSETQ. CDR3 region: CASTGQKKETQYF. Written as DNA, the CDR3 is TGCGCCAGCACAGGACAGAAAAAAGAGACCCAGTACTTC.

V usage is TRBV30 and J usage is TRBJ1-5; D is perhaps TRBD1 (6 bases). Germline CDR1 and CDR2: GTSNPN and SVGIG (reference sequence). The CDR3 is made up of 14 amino acids. With 0 bases removed from V and 2 bases from J, the gap between germline ends came to 8 bases. CDR3: CAWSVGGGNQPQHF. DNA for the CDR3: TGTGCCTGGAGTGTAGGGGGTGGCAATCAGCCCCAGCATTTT.

This chain links TRBV30 with TRBJ2-1; the match to TRBD2 covers 7 bases. Germline CDR1 GTSNPN, CDR2 SVGIG (reference sequence). This CDR3 has 15 amino acids. The trim removed 5 bases at V and 2 bases at J, leaving 9 bases unmatched. The CDR3 reads CAWEVGLSPYNEQFF. For the CDR3, the DNA is TGTGCCTGGGAAGTGGGACTATCACCCTACAATGAGCAGTTCTTC. Full variable domain (rest looked up from reference TRBV30 and TRBJ2-1): SQTIHQWPATLVQPVGSPLSLECTVEGTSNPNLYWYRQAAGRGLQLLFYSVGIGQISSEVPQNLSASRPQDRQFILSSKKLLLSDSGFYLCAWEVGLSPYNEQFFGPGTRLTVL.

The chain combines TRBV9 with TRBJ2-7, with unresolved D. The V gene lost 0 bases and the J gene lost 3 bases, with 10 bases spanning the gap. The CDR3 has 14 amino acids. CDR1 is SGDLS, CDR2 YYNGEE, per germline. Written as DNA, the CDR3 is TGTGCCAGCAGCGTAGTTCCAGGTAACTACGAGCAGTACTTC. Amino acids: CASSVVPGNYEQYF.

The chain uses TRBV12-3 or TRBV12-4 and TRBJ2-5; 8 bases map to TRBD2. With V trimmed by 4 bases and J by 7 bases, 5 bases remained unmatched. The CDR3 sequence is 13 residues long. CDR3 sequence reads: CASSYPGGVTQYF. CDR3 DNA sequence: TGTGCCAGCAGTTACCCGGGGGGGGTGACCCAGTACTTC.

The chain carries TRBV2 and TRBJ2-1; TRBD2 matches 9 bases. The J segment lost 5 bases and the V segment lost 1 base, leaving 3 bases of the junction unmatched. The CDR3 spans 15 residues. In germline, CDR1 is SNHLY, CDR2 FYNNEI. CDR3 in amino acids: CASSEGVAGDNEQFF. The CDR3 DNA sequence: TGTGCCAGCAGTGAAGGGGTAGCGGGAGACAATGAGCAGTTCTTC.

This rearrangement joins TRBV6-5 to TRBJ2-7, with TRBD1 matching 8 bases. CDR1 and CDR2 from the germline V gene are MNHEY and SVGAGI. V shed 6 bases and J 5 bases; nucleotides not matched to a gene: 3. This CDR3 is built from 12 residues. CDR3 amino acids: CASRTQGDEQYF. The DNA of the CDR3 is TGTGCCAGCAGGACACAGGGGGACGAGCAGTACTTC.

V gene TRBV9 combines with J gene TRBJ2-2; D might be TRBD2 (5 bases). Trimming removed 0 bases at V and 1 base at J, with 25 bases between. CDR3 length equals 21 residues. Germline CDR1 SGDLS, CDR2 YYNGEE. The CDR3 coding sequence is TGTGCCAGCAGCGTAGCTGGAGGAAACCTATTTCGGATACAGAACACCGGGGAGCTGTTTTTT. It is translated as CASSVAGGNLFRIQNTGELFF.

V gene TRBV7-6 combines with J gene TRBJ1-2; TRBD1 aligns across 9 bases. CDR3 length equals 14 residues. Germline values: CDR1 SGHVS, CDR2 FNYEAQ. V shed 5 bases, J shed 4 bases, and the junction held 5 bases outside the gene matches. In nucleotides, the CDR3 is TGTGCCAGCAGCCCAGGGACAGGGAGCTATGGCTACACCTTC. Translated: CASSPGTGSYGYTF. Drawing the rest from reference TRBV7-6 and TRBJ1-2, the complete variable domain is GAGVSQSPRYKVTKRGQDVALRCDPISGHVSLYWYRQALGQGPEFLTYFNYEAQQDKSGLPNDRFSAERPEGSISTLTIQRTEQRDSAMYRCASSPGTGSYGYTFGSGTRLTVV.

CDR3 DNA sequence: TGTGCCAGCAGTGAATTGAGACAGGGATTTTATAGCAATCAGCCCCAGCATTTT. Translating gives CASSELRQGFYSNQPQHF. The chain has TRBV2 and TRBJ1-5, with 7 bases matching TRBD1. The CDR3 totals 18 residues. V lost 2 bases, J lost 0 bases, and 10 bases stayed unmatched. Germline-derived CDR1 and CDR2 are SNHLY and FYNNEI.

V usage is TRBV5-8 and J usage is TRBJ1-2; no clear D gene. CDR1 and CDR2 (germline): SGHTS, YDEGEE. Trimming removed 1 base at V and 7 bases at J, with 8 bases between. The CDR3 runs to 12 residues. CDR3: CASSLPRGGYTF. DNA of the CDR3: TGTGCCAGCAGCTTGCCCCGGGGTGGCTACACCTTC.

This chain joins TRBV2 and TRBJ2-7; 8 nucleotides align to TRBD2. Germline V gene sequence: CDR1 SNHLY, CDR2 FYNNEI. Germline trimming cut 3 bases from V and 5 bases from J; bases unmatched to any gene: 6. CDR3 length: 14 amino acids. The CDR3: CASSDSGGINEQYF. The CDR3 bases are TGTGCCAGCAGTGACAGCGGGGGAATCAACGAGCAGTACTTC.

The chain employs TRBV27 and TRBJ1-5; D not certain. Germline CDR1 MNHEY, CDR2 SMNVEV (reference sequence). The ends were cut back, 2 bases at V and 3 bases at J, with 5 bases in the middle. The length of the CDR3 is 13 residues. CDR3 protein: CASSLLDNQPQHF. Here the CDR3 DNA reads TGTGCCAGCAGTTTACTAGACAATCAGCCCCAGCATTTT.

The V call is TRBV11-2, the J call TRBJ2-7; TRBD1 agrees at 8 bases. V gave up 4 bases and J gave up 7 bases; unmatched junction bases: 3. Germline assignment: CDR1 SGHAT and CDR2 FQNNGV. This CDR3 comprises 12 residues. As DNA, the CDR3 is TGTGCCAGCAGCTCCAGGGGGCAAGAGCAGTACTTC. Translated, it gives CASSSRGQEQYF.

J is TRBJ2-2 and V is TRBV2, with D hard to call. Trimming removed 4 bases at V and 1 base at J, with 4 bases between. This CDR3 spans 13 amino acids. Germline CDR1 is SNHLY and CDR2 is FYNNEI. The CDR3 nucleotides are TGTGCCAGCAGTGGACAGAACACCGGGGAGCTGTTTTTT. This codes for CASSGQNTGELFF.

The CDR3 region is CASSDLQEGEQYF. The CDR3 bases are TGTGCCAGCAGTGACCTTCAGGAGGGCGAGCAGTACTTC. This chain links TRBV6-2 or TRBV6-3 with TRBJ2-7; perhaps TRBD2 as D (6 bases). V lost 5 bases, J lost 6 bases, and 14 bases lay in between. The CDR3 is 13 amino acids. Germline V lookup: CDR1 MNHEY, CDR2 SVGEGT.

The chain couples TRBV5-5 to TRBJ2-7, with 8 bases identical to TRBD1. The CDR3 spans 16 residues. Per the germline V gene, CDR1 is SGHKS and CDR2 is YYEKEE (reference sequence). Trimming took 4 bases from V and 2 from J; bases not matched to a gene: 11. This chain's CDR3 is CASSADRGRNPYEQYF. CDR3 sequence (DNA): TGTGCCAGCAGCGCCGACAGGGGACGGAATCCCTACGAGCAGTACTTC.

J is TRBJ2-5 and V is TRBV18; 7 nucleotides line up with TRBD2. The CDR3 totals 16 residues. Germline V gene data show CDR1 as KGHSH and CDR2 as LQKENI. J was trimmed by 5 bases and V by 2 bases; bases with no gene match: 11. The CDR3 bases are TGTGCCAGCTCACCAAAGAGCTTAGCGGGCTCGGAGACCCAGTACTTC. This codes for CASSPKSLAGSETQYF. The entire variable domain, with the rest obtained from reference TRBV18 and TRBJ2-5, is as follows: NAGVMQNPRHLVRRRGQEARLRCSPMKGHSHVYWYRQLPEEGLKFMVYLQKENIIDESGMPKERFSAEFPKEGPSILRIQQVVRGDSAAYFCASSPKSLAGSETQYFGPGTRLLVL.

J is TRBJ1-1 and V is TRBV11-3, with D possibly matching TRBD1 (5 bases). The germline V and J ends were trimmed by 7 bases and 1 base, with 13 bases remaining between them. The V gene's germline CDR1 is SGHNT and CDR2 YENEEA. The CDR3 has 14 amino acids. CDR3 residues: CASTTRGENTEAFF. CDR3 bases: TGTGCCAGCACCACACGGGGGGAGAACACTGAAGCTTTCTTT. The complete variable domain, with remaining parts taken from reference TRBV11-3 and TRBJ1-1, reads EAGVVQSPRYKIIEKKQPVAFWCNPISGHNTLYWYLQNLGQGPELLIRYENEEAVDDSQLPKDRFSAERLKGVDSTLKIQPAELGDSAVYLCASTTRGENTEAFFGQGTRLTVV.

The chain couples TRBV5-4 to TRBJ1-4; no clear D. In germline, CDR1 is SGHNT, CDR2 YYREEE (reference sequence). V lost 0 bases, J lost 4 bases, and 10 bases lay in between. The CDR3 spans 15 residues. Written as DNA, the CDR3 is TGTGCCAGCAGCTTGGGGTCAGTCAGTAATGAAAAACTGTTTTTT. It translates to CASSLGSVSNEKLFF. The full variable domain, with the rest looked up from reference TRBV5-4 and TRBJ1-4, is ETGVTQSPTHLIKTRGQQVTLRCSSQSGHNTVSWYQQALGQGPQFIFQYYREEENGRGNFPPRFSGLQFPNYSSELNVNALELDDSALYLCASSLGSVSNEKLFFGSGTQLSVL.